The 21 T cell receptor beta chains below were found in one sample sequenced in a study of shared clonotypes between healthy human individuals. CD45RO-negative, CCR7-selected cells formed the naive CD8 fraction, which excluded terminally differentiated effector memory CD45RA+ cells. Generated by immunoSEQ multiplex PCR, the TCRdb table keeps only in-frame clones and is missing some. Among approximately 1.9 million clones listed, just over 90% were seen once. Material: naive CD8+ T cells from PBMCs. These receptors were collected from a man younger than 35 in good health. Some clones in this sample may be carry-over from other donors' samples.

This sequence joins TRBV18 and TRBJ1-1, with a weak D call TRBD1 (5 bases). The CDR3 is made up of 12 amino acids. Trimming took off 3 bases at V and 7 bases at J, with 9 bases between the two ends. Germline V gene lookup returns CDR1 KGHSH and CDR2 LQKENI. The CDR3 coding sequence is TGTGCCAGCTCACCCATACAGGTTGAAGCTTTCTTT. It yields the protein CASSPIQVEAFF.

The CDR3 region has the DNA TGTGCCAGCAGCTTAGGCCCCATGAGCTCCTACGAGCAGTACTTC. This sequence encodes CASSLGPMSSYEQYF. The gene calls are TRBV7-6 and TRBJ2-7; D is ambiguous. CDR3 length: 15 amino acids. Germline V gene sequence: CDR1 SGHVS, CDR2 FNYEAQ. Between the trimmed V and J ends, which lost 1 base and 0 bases, there was a span of 10 bases. The entire variable domain, with the rest obtained from reference TRBV7-6 and TRBJ2-7, is as follows: GAGVSQSPRYKVTKRGQDVALRCDPISGHVSLYWYRQALGQGPEFLTYFNYEAQQDKSGLPNDRFSAERPEGSISTLTIQRTEQRDSAMYRCASSLGPMSSYEQYFGPGTRLTVT.

This clone was detected once. The genes are TRBV9 and TRBJ2-4, with 9 bases lining up with TRBD2. Per the germline V gene, CDR1 is SGDLS and CDR2 is YYNGEE. V shed 0 bases, J shed 10 bases, and the junction held 11 bases outside the gene matches. The CDR3 loop spans 16 amino acids. The CDR3 region has the DNA TGTGCCAGCAGCGTAGGTTTTGGGGGTAGCGGGAGAATTCAGTACTTC. It encodes CASSVGFGGSGRIQYF.

The chain joins TRBV6-1 to TRBJ2-7; D perhaps matches TRBD1 (6 bases). Trimming cost V 6 bases and J 4 bases, with 13 bases left between them. The CDR3 consists of 13 residues. In germline, CDR1 is MNHNS, CDR2 SASEGT. CDR3 bases: TGTGCCAGCAGCCAAGGGACACAGTACGAGCAGTACTTC. Encoded protein: CASSQGTQYEQYF.

The chain uses TRBV18 and TRBJ2-7; the match to TRBD1 covers 7 bases. The CDR3 is made up of 15 amino acids. V trimming: 2 bases; J trimming: 2 bases; junction bases outside the gene matches: 6. CDR1 and CDR2 from the germline V gene are KGHSH and LQKENI. Here the CDR3 DNA reads TGTGCCAGCTCACCATCCGGGACAGAAACCTACGAGCAGTACTTC. Translating it yields CASSPSGTETYEQYF.

The sample holds one count of this clone. The V and J genes are TRBV19 and TRBJ1-2; D uncertain. The CDR3 has 15 amino acids. V dropped 2 bases and J dropped 8 bases, with 18 bases sitting between them. Germline CDR1 LNHDA, CDR2 SQIVND (reference sequence). DNA of the CDR3: TGTGCCAGTAGTATAAGGGAGAACACGGCGCCGGGCTACACCTTC. Translating it yields CASSIRENTAPGYTF. Using reference TRBV19 and TRBJ1-2 for the parts outside the CDR3, the full variable domain is DGGITQSPKYLFRKEGQNVTLSCEQNLNHDAMYWYRQDPGQGLRLIYYSQIVNDFQKGDIAEGYSVSREKKESFPLTVTSAQKNPTAFYLCASSIRENTAPGYTFGSGTRLTVV.

V is TRBV7-2 and J is TRBJ2-1, with 11 nucleotides matching TRBD2. The germline V gene has CDR1 SGHTA and CDR2 FQGNSA. With V trimmed by 2 bases and J by 2 bases, 5 bases remained unmatched. The CDR3 has 17 amino acids. The CDR3, as DNA: TGTGCCAGCAGCTTACCAATAGCGGGAGGGCCCTACAATGAGCAGTTCTTC. This codes for CASSLPIAGGPYNEQFF.

The V call is TRBV27, the J call TRBJ2-6, with D hard to call. CDR1 is MNHEY and CDR2 is SMNVEV in the germline V gene (reference sequence). Trimming removed 3 bases at V and 2 bases at J, with 11 bases between. The CDR3 has 16 amino acids. CDR3 sequence reads: CASSFVWVAGANVLTF. The CDR3, as DNA: TGTGCCAGCAGTTTTGTTTGGGTTGCTGGGGCCAACGTCCTGACTTTC. The whole variable domain, remainder taken from reference TRBV27 and TRBJ2-6, is EAQVTQNPRYLITVTGKKLTVTCSQNMNHEYMSWYRQDPGLGLRQIYYSMNVEVTDKGDVPEGYKVSRKEKRNFPLILESPSPNQTSLYFCASSFVWVAGANVLTFGAGSRLTVL.

This clone has just one count. The chain employs TRBV28 and TRBJ2-5; perhaps D is TRBD1 or TRBD2 (5 bases each). Looked up from germline, CDR1 is MDHEN and CDR2 is SYDVKM. Trimming shortened V by 4 bases and J by 7 bases, and 28 bases separated the two germline ends. There are 18 residues in the CDR3. CDR3 protein: CASSWLVTRDPTRGTQYF. CDR3 coding DNA: TGTGCCAGCAGTTGGCTGGTGACCCGGGACCCCACCAGAGGGACCCAGTACTTC.

Comments on this clone: Different DNA sequences within this sample yield the same CDR3. The chain employs TRBV9 and TRBJ1-5; a possible D gene is TRBD1 (5 bases). With 0 bases removed from V and 0 bases from J, the gap between germline ends came to 7 bases. CDR1 and CDR2 (germline): SGDLS, YYNGEE. The CDR3 totals 15 residues. CDR3 sequence reads: CASSVAGYSNQPQHF. The CDR3 region has the DNA TGTGCCAGCAGCGTAGCAGGGTATAGCAATCAGCCCCAGCATTTT.

In nucleotides, the CDR3 is TGTGCCAGTTCCCCTGGGACTAGCGGGGCCAATGAGCAGTTCTTC. Amino acid sequence: CASSPGTSGANEQFF. The V gene is TRBV27, the J gene TRBJ2-1; 13 positions match TRBD2. The CDR3 sequence is 15 residues long. The J segment lost 6 bases and the V segment lost 9 bases, leaving 8 bases of the junction unmatched. Germline V lookup: CDR1 MNHEY, CDR2 SMNVEV (reference sequence).

The genes are TRBV11-2 and TRBJ2-7; tentatively, D is TRBD1 (5 bases). CDR3 length: 11 amino acids. The ends were cut back, 8 bases at V and 4 bases at J, with 9 bases in the middle. Germline loops: CDR1 SGHAT, CDR2 FQNNGV. This CDR3 reads CASWGAYEQYF. CDR3 DNA sequence: TGTGCCAGCTGGGGCGCTTACGAGCAGTACTTC.

The chain employs TRBV6-5 and TRBJ2-4; D gene uncertain. The germline CDR1 and CDR2 sequences are MNHEY and SVGAGI. Trimming cost V 6 bases and J 0 bases, with 9 bases left between them. The CDR3 contains 14 residues. The CDR3 sequence is CASSPSLAKNIQYF. CDR3 nucleotides: TGTGCCAGCAGCCCCTCGCTAGCCAAAAACATTCAGTACTTC.

This sequence joins TRBV7-8 and TRBJ2-5; D is tentatively TRBD1 or TRBD2 (5 bases each). CDR3 length: 14 amino acids. Per the germline V gene, CDR1 is SGHVS and CDR2 is FQNEAQ. Trimming stripped 5 bases from V and 3 bases from J, with 13 bases between. In DNA form, the CDR3 reads TGTGCCAGCAGCCAAACGGGGCATAAAGAGACCCAGTACTTC. The encoded protein is CASSQTGHKETQYF.

The chain combines TRBV7-9 with TRBJ2-4; TRBD1 or TRBD2 may be the D gene (5 bases each). The ends were cut back, 5 bases at V and 0 bases at J, with 14 bases in the middle. The CDR3 length is 16 residues. Germline CDR1 is SEHNR and CDR2 is FQNEAQ (reference sequence). Written as DNA, the CDR3 is TGTGCCAGCAGCGGAAGGGACCGAATAGCCAAAAACATTCAGTACTTC. Amino acids: CASSGRDRIAKNIQYF.

This clone was counted once. This sequence joins TRBV25-1 and TRBJ1-2, with 10 nucleotides matching TRBD1. CDR3 length: 15 amino acids. CDR1 and CDR2 from the germline V gene are MGHDK and SYGVNS. The J segment lost 8 bases and the V segment lost 4 bases, leaving 10 bases of the junction unmatched. In DNA form, the CDR3 reads TGTGCCAGCAGTGGCTTTGACAGGGGGCGATGGGGCTACACCTTC. This sequence encodes CASSGFDRGRWGYTF.

V gene TRBV30 combines with J gene TRBJ1-1; D not certain. Germline V gives CDR1 GTSNPN, CDR2 SVGIG (reference sequence). V was pared by 4 bases and J by 0 bases, with 12 bases between. This CDR3 spans 14 amino acids. CDR3 protein: CAWTRRDLNTEAFF. CDR3 coding DNA: TGTGCCTGGACCCGGAGAGACCTGAACACTGAAGCTTTCTTT.

The V call is TRBV2, the J call TRBJ2-7, with D perhaps assigned TRBD1 or TRBD2 (5 bases each). Germline values: CDR1 SNHLY, CDR2 FYNNEI. Deletions cut 6 bases from V and 4 bases from J, with 13 bases between. This CDR3 contains 13 residues. CDR3 in DNA: TGTGCCAGCAGGTCCAGGGAGAGGTACGAGCAGTACTTC. It yields the protein CASRSRERYEQYF.

V is TRBV5-4 and J is TRBJ2-2; perhaps TRBD2 as D (6 bases). CDR3 length equals 15 residues. Germline CDR1 reads SGHNT; CDR2 reads YYREEE (reference sequence). V lost 3 bases to trimming and J lost 6 bases, with 15 bases between them. The CDR3 region has the DNA TGTGCCAGCAGCTCGGGAGCCTGGCCAGCCGGGGAGCTGTTTTTT. Its translation is CASSSGAWPAGELFF.

This chain uses TRBV4-2 with TRBJ1-4, with D maybe TRBD1 (6 bases). Trimming left V 4 bases short and J 6 bases short, with 9 bases between. The germline V gene has CDR1 LGHNA and CDR2 YNFKEQ. The CDR3 loop spans 13 amino acids. CDR3 sequence (DNA): TGTGCCAGCAGCCCCCGACAGGATGAAAAACTGTTTTTT. Translation: CASSPRQDEKLFF.

Turning to this clone: Other DNA sequences in this sample translate to the same CDR3. The chain employs TRBV4-1 and TRBJ2-7; 7 bases map to TRBD1. Germline V gene data show CDR1 as MGHRA and CDR2 as YSYEKL. The CDR3 has 14 residues. The junction had 0 bases not matched to a gene; V was cut back by 0 bases and J by 1 base. The CDR3 spells CASSQEGQSYEQYF. CDR3 DNA: TGCGCCAGCAGCCAAGAGGGACAGTCCTACGAGCAGTACTTC.